This TCR beta chain was profiled in a study of blood T cell repertoires in COVID-19 (TCRdb year 2020). At the level of the whole study: Collaborator samples came from the United States, Italy and Spain and covered acute and convalescent phases of COVID-19. The prospective study material was composed of cDNA or gDNA derived from T cells, B-cell-depleted T cells, or PBMCs. Subjects who had been exposed to COVID-19, were actively infected with it, or had recovered from it provided the deeply sampled blood TCRbeta repertoires that made up the dataset. The repertoires were released in a freely available public database intended as a resource for research on the immune response to SARS-CoV-2. The samples were drawn from two sources: the first 160 participants of the ongoing ImmuneRACE study, and 1,000 to 1,500 subjects contributed by 6 global collaborators. Sample metadata almost always included a de-identified subject ID, COVID-19 status, age in years and sex. Where available, HLA class I and class II types were obtained from metadata supplied by the sample provider rather than from assay-based typing.

This clone was seen more than once but under ten times. Its antigen is currently not known. Nothing much larger sits one base from this clone, and base qualities are not available. Broad study findings and their caveats: How much clinical and demographic metadata was included differed by source and by participant, and the metadata was provided uncurated.

TCRbeta CDR3 regions were amplified from genomic DNA by means of the immunoSEQ Assay, a bias-controlled multiplex PCR. The study's processing was this. Within the assay, amplification of reference gene primers was used to estimate how many nucleated cells each sample contained. To quantify the absolute abundance of each unique TCRbeta CDR3 rearrangement, sequence reads were collapsed and filtered. For each sample, productive Simpson clonality was calculated as the square root of Simpson's diversity index over productive rearrangements. TCRdb carries this immuneACCESS record with in-frame sequences only. Its versions omit some clonotypes, under half of them owing to an unresolved V gene in the studies checked, with the rest unexplained. For V, J and clone size, that table is used; D and trimming come from the DNA. The sample table records about 200,000 clones; 89% of these occur just once. Roughly 4% of the sample is taken by the ten largest.

In the prospective study, participants were about 18 to 95 years old, resided in around 25 geographic areas of the United States, and were enrolled through a virtual design. Cohort assignment in the prospective study relied on participant-reported clinical history from a screening survey and a study questionnaire. In the prospective study, mobile phlebotomists collected whole blood, serum and a nasopharyngeal or oropharyngeal swab from each participant. Additional blood draws and questionnaires over an approximately two-month period could optionally be provided by prospective study participants. Prospective study blood samples were shipped either frozen or at room temperature before DNA extraction. Cut back by 6 bases and 2 bases, the V and J ends lie 11 bases apart. The CDR3 measures 14 amino acids from cysteine to phenylalanine. Solely the CDR3 DNA is kept, with 42 bases framed from the first base. From the germline V gene (reference sequence), CDR1 is LGHDT and CDR2 is YNNKEL.

The sequenced sample consisted of PBMCs or T cells enriched from blood (not recorded which). The clonotype comes from a woman aged 25 to 39 with acute COVID-19. The chain is encoded by TRBV3-1 (or the pseudogene TRBV3-2) joined to TRBJ1-5; the D gene is perhaps TRBD1, from 6 matching bases. Here the CDR3 is given as CASRAGVGNQPQHF. The DNA reads TGTGCCAGCAGAGCAGGGGTTGGCAATCAGCCCCAGCATTTT.